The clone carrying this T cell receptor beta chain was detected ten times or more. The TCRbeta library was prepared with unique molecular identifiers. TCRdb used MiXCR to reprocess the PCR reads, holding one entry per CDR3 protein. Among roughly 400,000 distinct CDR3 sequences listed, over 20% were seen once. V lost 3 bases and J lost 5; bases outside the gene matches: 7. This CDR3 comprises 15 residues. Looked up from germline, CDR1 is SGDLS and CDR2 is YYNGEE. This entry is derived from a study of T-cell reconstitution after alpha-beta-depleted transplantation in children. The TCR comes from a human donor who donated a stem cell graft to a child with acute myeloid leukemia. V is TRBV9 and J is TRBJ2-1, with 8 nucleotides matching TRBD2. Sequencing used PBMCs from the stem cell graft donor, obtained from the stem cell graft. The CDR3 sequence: CASSASGRWDNEQFF. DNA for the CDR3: TGTGCCAGCAGCGCCAGCGGGAGATGGGACAATGAGCAGTTCTTC.